This entry lists 21 T cell receptor beta chains sequenced from one sample in a study of T cell changes during pregnancy in multiple sclerosis (dated by TCRdb to between 2019 and 2020). Libraries came from the immunoSEQ multiplex PCR assay. The source is immuneACCESS, and TCRdb retained only in-frame sequences with V and J called. Part of the clones is not carried over; for the studies checked, unresolved V genes explain less than half of this, and the remainder is unexplained. Within this sample are about 100,000 clones, with under 95% of them counted one time only. The ten largest make up around 0.8% of the sample. Sequencing was performed on peripheral blood, taken in the third trimester of pregnancy. All receptors come from a female donor in good health, enrolled as a control in a pregnancy study.

The chain couples TRBV29-1 to TRBJ2-7; TRBD1 matches at 7 bases. V was clipped by 7 bases and J by 4 bases; unmatched bases: 10. Germline V CDR1 and CDR2: SQVTM, ANQGSEA. The CDR3 loop spans 13 amino acids. CDR3 amino acids: CSGSRDSGYEQYF. As DNA, the CDR3 is TGCAGCGGATCCCGGGACAGCGGATACGAGCAGTACTTC.

V gene TRBV4-3 combines with J gene TRBJ2-1; tentatively, D is TRBD2 (6 bases). Germline V gene data show CDR1 as LGHNA and CDR2 as YSLEER. V gave up 4 bases and J gave up 5 bases, with 18 bases separating them. The CDR3 length is 16 residues. The CDR3 coding sequence is TGCGCCAGCAGCCGCGGGTTGGCGGGGCAAGACAATGAGCAGTTCTTC. Translation gives CASSRGLAGQDNEQFF.

The chain links TRBV5-5 to TRBJ1-1, with no clear D. Germline CDR1 SGHKS, CDR2 YYEKEE (reference sequence). The length of the CDR3 is 14 residues. Trimming cost V 4 bases and J 6 bases, with 16 bases left between them. The CDR3 loop is CASSLRTESAEAFF. The CDR3 DNA is TGTGCCAGCAGCCTCAGAACAGAGTCGGCTGAAGCTTTCTTT.

This clone appeared a few times. The J gene is TRBJ1-1, the V gene TRBV7-9; 8 nucleotides match TRBD1. Germline values: CDR1 SEHNR, CDR2 FQNEAQ (reference sequence). V dropped 7 bases and J dropped 7; count of bases not matched to a gene: 8. The CDR3 totals 13 residues. The CDR3 DNA reads as TGTGCCAGCAACCCCCTGACAGGGGTTGAAGCTTTCTTT. This translates into CASNPLTGVEAFF.

This chain uses TRBV7-3 with TRBJ2-1; 9 nucleotides match TRBD1. V was pared by 6 bases and J by 1 base, with 4 bases of the junction left unmatched. The CDR3 sequence is 15 residues long. Per the germline V gene, CDR1 is SGHTA and CDR2 is FQGTGA. CDR3 DNA sequence: TGTGCCAGCAGTACCGGGACAGGGTCCTACAATGAGCAGTTCTTC. Translated, it gives CASSTGTGSYNEQFF. Variable domain in full (rest from reference TRBV7-3 and TRBJ2-1): GAGVSQTPSNKVTEKGKYVELRCDPISGHTALYWYRQSLGQGPEFLIYFQGTGAADDSGLPNDRFFAVRPEGSVSTLKIQRTERGDSAVYLCASSTGTGSYNEQFFGPGTRLTVL.

This chain links TRBV4-2 with TRBJ2-5, with unresolved D. CDR3 length: 15 residues. Germline CDR1 is LGHNA and CDR2 is YNFKEQ. Trimming cost V 0 bases and J 1 base, with 9 bases left between them. CDR3 in DNA: TGTGCCAGCAGCCAAGAATCGACATTCCAAGAGACCCAGTACTTC. This translates into CASSQESTFQETQYF.

J is TRBJ1-1 and V is TRBV9; a weak D match, TRBD1 (6 bases). V shed 5 bases and J shed 4 bases, with 12 bases lying between them. This CDR3 spans 13 amino acids. Germline CDR1 SGDLS, CDR2 YYNGEE. In DNA, the CDR3 is TGTGCCAGCAGTTTTACAGGGCTCACTGAAGCTTTCTTT. Protein: CASSFTGLTEAFF.

The rearrangement links TRBV19 to TRBJ1-1; D is possibly TRBD1 (6 bases). This CDR3 has 13 amino acids. Trimming pared 3 bases from V and 7 bases from J, leaving 12 bases between. Germline V CDR1 and CDR2: LNHDA, SQIVND (reference sequence). The CDR3 nucleotides read TGTGCCAGTAGTATTCGGGCAGGGGTTGAAGCTTTCTTT. As protein: CASSIRAGVEAFF.

Only one count was recorded for this clone. J is TRBJ2-1 and V is TRBV7-3; 12 bases map to TRBD2. This CDR3 is built from 16 residues. The J segment lost 6 bases and the V segment lost 2 bases, leaving 5 bases of the junction unmatched. The germline V gene encodes CDR1 SGHTA and CDR2 FQGTGA. This CDR3 is CASSLFTSGGSNEQFF. Written as DNA, the CDR3 is TGTGCCAGCAGCTTATTTACTAGCGGGGGGTCCAATGAGCAGTTCTTC.

This clone is labeled medium-sized. CDR3 loop: CANRDNSGNTIYF. As DNA, the CDR3 is TGTGCCAACCGGGACAACTCTGGAAACACCATATATTTT. The V call is TRBV10-3, the J call TRBJ1-3; a weak D match, TRBD1 (6 bases). The V and J ends lost 10 bases and 0 bases respectively, with 10 bases between them. The CDR3 extends over 13 amino acids. The germline CDR1 and CDR2 sequences are ENHRY and SYGVKD.

The V call is TRBV2, the J call TRBJ2-7; D gene uncertain. V was pared by 2 bases and J by 2 bases, with 7 bases between. The CDR3 is 13 amino acids. CDR1 is SNHLY, CDR2 FYNNEI, per germline. This chain's CDR3 is CASSEYRAYEQYF. The CDR3 DNA follows: TGTGCCAGCAGTGAATACAGAGCCTACGAGCAGTACTTC.

The chain employs TRBV7-9 and TRBJ2-1; a weak D match, TRBD2 (7 bases). This CDR3 contains 16 residues. Germline V gives CDR1 SEHNR, CDR2 FQNEAQ (reference sequence). The V and J ends lost 4 bases and 0 bases respectively, with 13 bases between them. Here the CDR3 DNA reads TGTGCCAGCAGCTCCCGGAGGGGGGGCTCCTACAATGAGCAGTTCTTC. Protein: CASSSRRGGSYNEQFF.

The V and J genes are TRBV7-3 and TRBJ2-4; D not resolved. CDR1 and CDR2 from the germline V gene are SGHTA and FQGTGA. V was cut by 4 bases and J by 0 bases, with 10 bases left in between. This CDR3 has 15 amino acids. In DNA form, the CDR3 reads TGTGCCAGCAGCTCAGGCGTACTAGCCAAAAACATTCAGTACTTC. Translating gives CASSSGVLAKNIQYF.

This chain links TRBV11-3 with TRBJ1-2, with 9 bases matching TRBD1. CDR3 size: 12 residues. J gave up 7 bases and V 10 bases, and 7 bases lay outside the gene matches. Germline-derived CDR1 and CDR2 are SGHNT and YENEEA. CDR3: CATRDRVIGYTF. For the CDR3, the DNA is TGTGCCACCCGGGACAGGGTAATTGGCTACACCTTC. The full variable domain, with the rest looked up from reference TRBV11-3 and TRBJ1-2, is EAGVVQSPRYKIIEKKQPVAFWCNPISGHNTLYWYLQNLGQGPELLIRYENEEAVDDSQLPKDRFSAERLKGVDSTLKIQPAELGDSAVYLCATRDRVIGYTFGSGTRLTVV.

The CDR3 reads CASSLVTGWDTEAFF. The CDR3 nucleotides are TGTGCCAGCAGCTTGGTTACAGGGTGGGACACTGAAGCTTTCTTT. The chain joins TRBV5-6 to TRBJ1-1; possible D gene TRBD1, 6 bases. Germline lookup yields CDR1 SGHDT and CDR2 YYEEEE. The CDR3 is 15 amino acids. Trimming left V 0 bases short and J 3 bases short, with 12 bases between.

The chain has TRBV7-9 and TRBJ2-7, with 8 nucleotides matching TRBD1. This CDR3 spans 15 amino acids. Per germline, CDR1 SEHNR and CDR2 FQNEAQ (reference sequence). Trimming at V came to 8 bases and at J to 3 bases, leaving 12 bases not matched to a gene. The DNA of the CDR3 is TGTGCCAGCGGAATTGGGACAGGCGACGGCTACGAGCAGTACTTC. This translates into CASGIGTGDGYEQYF.

The J gene is TRBJ2-6, the V gene TRBV4-2, with 9 nucleotides matching TRBD1. V trimming: 4 bases; J trimming: 4 bases; junction bases outside the gene matches: 8. Germline V lookup: CDR1 LGHNA, CDR2 YNFKEQ. The CDR3 sequence is 17 residues long. CDR3 amino acids: CASSRLQGAGGANVLTF. The CDR3 bases are TGTGCCAGCAGCCGCCTACAGGGGGCGGGGGGGGCCAACGTCCTGACTTTC.

This chain connects TRBV7-9 to TRBJ1-6; 8 nucleotides agree with TRBD1. The germline V gene encodes CDR1 SEHNR and CDR2 FQNEAQ (reference sequence). CDR3 length: 16 residues. Germline trimming cut 5 bases from V and 7 bases from J; bases unmatched to any gene: 10. CDR3 in amino acids: CASSPPRTGKNSPLHF. The DNA for the CDR3 is TGTGCCAGCAGCCCTCCCCGGACAGGGAAAAATTCACCCCTCCACTTT.

The CDR3 region is CASSPLEPAYTYEQYF. The CDR3 DNA sequence: TGTGCCAGCAGCCCCCTAGAGCCAGCCTATACCTACGAGCAGTACTTC. V usage is TRBV7-9 and J usage is TRBJ2-7; D is ambiguous. The CDR3 runs 16 residues. V was cut by 5 bases and J by 2 bases, with 19 bases left in between. The V gene's germline CDR1 is SEHNR and CDR2 FQNEAQ (reference sequence). Full variable domain (outside the CDR3, taken from reference TRBV7-9 and TRBJ2-7): DTGVSQNPRHKITKRGQNVTFRCDPISEHNRLYWYRQTLGQGPEFLTYFQNEAQLEKSRLLSDRFSAERPKGSFSTLEIQRTEQGDSAMYLCASSPLEPAYTYEQYFGPGTRLTVT.

CDR3 in amino acids: CASSESGRLKAFF. CDR3 DNA sequence: TGTGCCAGCAGTGAAAGCGGGCGGCTCAAAGCTTTCTTT. The chain uses TRBV6-1 and TRBJ1-1; no clear D. Trimming cost V 2 bases and J 9 bases, with 13 bases left between them. Germline CDR1 MNHNS, CDR2 SASEGT. The CDR3 runs 13 residues.

This sequence joins TRBV6-5 and TRBJ1-2, with 7 bases lining up with TRBD1. CDR3 length: 15 amino acids. Trimming took 8 bases from V and 4 from J; bases not matched to a gene: 13. Germline V gene data show CDR1 as MNHEY and CDR2 as SVGAGI. The CDR3 region has the DNA TGTGCCAGCCAGGATAGGGGGCGGGGAATCTATGGCTACACCTTC. Translation gives CASQDRGRGIYGYTF.